The clone carrying this T cell receptor (beta chain) was observed a handful of times. Its matching antigen is unknown. This sample is part of a study of T-cell reconstitution after alpha-beta-depleted transplantation in children. General study points: Hyperexpanded clones declined; after one year, newly produced T cells mostly supplied diversity. For some patients, TCRbeta diversity was high at day 60 because of recipient T cells and thymic progenitors that survived. Reported findings indicate that, about two months after transplant, alpha-beta T cells came from several hundred expanded clones, which were derived from non-depleted graft cells.

V lost 5 bases to trimming and J lost 4 bases, with 17 bases between them. The CDR3 has 15 residues. Germline CDR1 and CDR2: SGHNT and YYREEE (reference sequence). Unique molecular identifiers featured in how the TCRbeta library was prepared. TCRdb recomputed calls from the PCR reads with MiXCR, one row per CDR3 protein. The sample includes just under 250,000 distinct CDR3 sequences, roughly 23% seen only once; the top ten take over 2.5%. This TCR was sampled from a girl aged 2-10 years with Fanconi anemia, due to receive a stem cell transplant. The sample was PBMCs, taken before TCRalphabeta/CD19-depleted stem cell transplant. The chain uses TRBV5-4 and TRBJ2-3, with D perhaps given as TRBD1 or TRBD2 (6 bases each). The CDR3 DNA is TGTGCCAGCAGAGGTGGGGGGCGATCCCCAGATACGCAGTATTTT. Its protein is CASRGGGRSPDTQYF.